Below, one T cell receptor beta chain is given with its context. The data were produced by immunoSEQ multiplex PCR, yet TCRdb's version contains in-frame clones alone and is incomplete. This table holds more than 65,000 clones, 91% found once. This specimen belongs to a study of T cell changes during pregnancy in multiple sclerosis. The V end lost 1 base, the J end lost 1 base, and 11 bases lay between the germline ends. The CDR3 runs 15 residues. The germline V gene encodes CDR1 SGHRS and CDR2 YFSETQ. The clonotype was recovered from a female donor with multiple sclerosis, enrolled in a pregnancy study. Specimen: peripheral blood, collected in the first trimester of pregnancy. The V and J genes are TRBV5-1 and TRBJ2-5; D not certain. CDR3 loop: CASSLRPASQETQYF. CDR3 DNA: TGCGCCAGCAGCTTGCGGCCAGCGTCCCAAGAGACCCAGTACTTC.